The following is a T cell receptor (beta chain) sequence with its context. What it binds is unknown. This record belongs to a study of identical twins. Study observations and caveats: Twins' surplus sharing was weaker for beta out-of-frame sequences.

V lost 4 bases, J lost 6 bases, and 10 bases lay in between. The CDR3 is 13 residues long. Germline V CDR1 and CDR2: SNHLY, FYNNEI. MiXCR was run by TCRdb on the 5' RACE reads, yielding one entry per CDR3 protein. The table records hundreds of thousands of distinct CDR3 sequences, 8.5% to 9% of them present only once. With no exceptions, donors were healthy Caucasians. A further study also used this sample, focusing on yellow fever vaccine responses in identical twins.

Sequences were obtained from PBMCs. The V and J genes are TRBV2 and TRBJ2-4, with D possibly matching TRBD2 (6 bases). This TCR derives from a woman between 18 and 30 years old in good health. The CDR3 protein is CASSAGGTNIQYF. CDR3 nucleotides: TGTGCCAGCAGTGCCGGGGGTACAAACATTCAGTACTTC.